This paragraph reports one TCR beta chain. CDR3 size: 16 residues. V was pared by 5 bases and J by 6 bases, with 22 bases between. Per germline, CDR1 SGHAT and CDR2 FQNNGV. RNA was extracted from bulk tissue without any cell sorting. The normal lung tissue was taken more than 3 cm from the tumor edge. This sample was taken from a study of tumor and adjacent non-tumor tissue in lung cancer. A modified ARM-PCR protocol with three rounds of nested PCR amplified TCRbeta. MiXCR, run by TCRdb on the multiplex PCR reads, gives a single entry per CDR3 protein. The sample lists approximately 100,000 distinct CDR3 sequences, 65% seen once, with about 19% in the top ten.

V and J are TRBV11-2 and TRBJ2-5, with D perhaps TRBD2 (5 bases). What was sequenced was distant non-tumor lung tissue. This sequence was found in a man aged 25-45 years with non-small cell lung cancer. CDR3 in DNA: TGTGCCAGCAGCCGGGTCATGGGCGGGCGGATAAAGACCCAGTACTTC. Its translation: CASSRVMGGRIKTQYF.